The source of this T cell receptor beta chain is a study of regulatory T cells. General study points: Patient CD8+ T cells trended nonsignificantly toward lower Shannon entropy than control CD8+ cells. Skewed V and J usage and few unique V-J pairs marked patient repertoires, most in Tregs.

Primers: 52 TRBV forward and 13 TRBJ reverse. Clones were sequenced by immunoSEQ multiplex PCR, and TCRdb holds only the in-frame ones, with some missing. The sample has 20,000 to 25,000 clones, over 85% seen once. Autoimmunity was present in every CD3G-deficient patient, worse in two. Patients aged 2 to 39 years had fewer naive T cells. This clone showed up just a few times. Its antigen is as yet unknown. The CDR3 sequence is 17 residues long. With 1 base removed from V and 2 bases from J, the gap between germline ends came to 16 bases. Germline loops: CDR1 MNHNS, CDR2 SASEGT. Sequencing was carried out using CD8+ T cells sorted from blood. The gene calls are TRBV6-1 and TRBJ2-3, with D perhaps matching TRBD2 (5 bases). The sequence was obtained from a child aged 2 to 10 with CD3G deficiency. The CDR3 spells CASSEDIREGITDTQYF. CDR3 in DNA: TGTGCCAGCAGTGAAGACATCCGAGAGGGAATCACAGATACGCAGTATTTT.